The next 12 T cell receptor beta chains were all read from a single sample in a study of blood T cell repertoires in COVID-19. Clones were read by immunoSEQ multiplex PCR, and TCRdb kept only the in-frame ones, dropping some. The sample has 190,000 or so clones, around nine tenths seen once. The material sequenced was peripheral blood. These receptors all come from a woman aged 18-29 years who had recovered from COVID-19.

The chain is built from TRBV4-1 and TRBJ2-3; TRBD1 matches at 7 bases. The CDR3 extends over 14 amino acids. Unmatched junction bases numbered 2, after V lost 3 bases and J lost 2 bases. Germline assignment: CDR1 MGHRA and CDR2 YSYEKL. The CDR3 loop is CASSQTGPTDTQYF. CDR3 nucleotide sequence: TGCGCCAGCAGCCAGACAGGGCCCACAGATACGCAGTATTTT.

This clone showed up many times. V and J are TRBV29-1 and TRBJ2-7, with D maybe TRBD1 (5 bases). CDR3 length: 13 amino acids. Trimming removed 5 bases from V and 3 bases from J, with 14 bases in between. Germline CDR1 SQVTM, CDR2 ANQGSEA. The CDR3 DNA follows: TGCAGCGTTTGTCCGGACACCATCTACGAGCAGTACTTC. It encodes CSVCPDTIYEQYF.

The chain combines TRBV2 with TRBJ2-3; TRBD2 aligns across 9 bases. The V gene end was trimmed by 4 bases and the J gene end by 1 base; junction bases not matched to a gene: 3. This CDR3 has 15 residues. In germline, CDR1 is SNHLY, CDR2 FYNNEI. The CDR3 loop is CASSVVAGGTDTQYF. The DNA of the CDR3 is TGTGCCAGCAGTGTTGTAGCGGGGGGCACAGATACGCAGTATTTT.

V usage is TRBV7-2 and J usage is TRBJ1-1; perhaps TRBD1 as D (6 bases). Germline values: CDR1 SGHTA, CDR2 FQGNSA. Between the trimmed V and J ends, which lost 1 base and 5 bases, there was a span of 17 bases. This CDR3 is built from 16 residues. The CDR3 here is CASSLGYHRAGTEAFF. CDR3 nucleotide sequence: TGTGCCAGCAGCTTAGGCTATCACAGGGCTGGGACTGAAGCTTTCTTT.

V usage is TRBV19 and J usage is TRBJ1-5; no definite D call. The germline CDR1 and CDR2 sequences are LNHDA and SQIVND (reference sequence). This CDR3 comprises 15 residues. Trimming stripped 5 bases from V and 0 bases from J, with 11 bases between. Here the CDR3 reads CASSPRQDSNQPQHF. The CDR3 region has the DNA TGTGCCAGTAGTCCACGTCAGGATAGCAATCAGCCCCAGCATTTT.

This clone was counted between two and nine times. The J gene is TRBJ1-5, the V gene TRBV7-2; D not resolved. V was pared by 2 bases and J by 6 bases, with 8 bases between. The CDR3 loop spans 13 amino acids. The germline CDR1 and CDR2 sequences are SGHTA and FQGNSA. In nucleotides, the CDR3 is TGTGCCAGCAGCTTAATAAGAGGTCAGCCCCAGCATTTT. This translates into CASSLIRGQPQHF. The full variable domain, in which reference TRBV7-2 and TRBJ1-5 provide the parts outside the CDR3, is GAGVSQSPSNKVTEKGKDVELRCDPISGHTALYWYRQSLGQGLEFLIYFQGNSAPDKSGLPSDRFSAERTGGSVSTLTIQRTQQEDSAVYLCASSLIRGQPQHFGDGTRLSIL.

The chain links TRBV2 to TRBJ1-1, with TRBD1 as a possible D gene (6 bases). From germline, CDR1 is SNHLY and CDR2 FYNNEI. V lost 5 bases to trimming and J lost 4 bases, with 17 bases between them. The CDR3 length is 15 residues. The CDR3 here is CASSKYRVWSTEAFF. CDR3 bases: TGTGCCAGCAGTAAATACAGGGTTTGGAGCACTGAAGCTTTCTTT.

The chain carries TRBV10-3 and TRBJ1-5, with 7 bases matching TRBD1. Trimming removed 6 bases from V and 4 bases from J; junction bases left unmatched: 6. From germline, CDR1 is ENHRY and CDR2 SYGVKD. This CDR3 has 14 amino acids. The CDR3 protein is CAISPGQSNQPQHF. The CDR3 DNA reads TGTGCCATCAGCCCGGGACAGTCAAATCAGCCCCAGCATTTT.

V usage is TRBV11-2 and J usage is TRBJ2-5, with D uncertain. Trimming took 5 bases from V and 5 from J, leaving 9 bases between them. Germline assignment: CDR1 SGHAT and CDR2 FQNNGV. This CDR3 is built from 12 residues. The CDR3, as DNA: TGTGCCAGCAGCCCCCCAGCGGAGACCCAGTACTTC. This codes for CASSPPAETQYF.

V and J are TRBV5-1 and TRBJ1-5; D possibly corresponds to TRBD1 (5 bases). The V end lost 2 bases, the J end lost 2 bases, and 8 bases lay between the germline ends. The germline CDR1 and CDR2 sequences are SGHRS and YFSETQ. This CDR3 contains 14 residues. The CDR3 nucleotides read TGCGCCAGCAGCTTAACACAGGGCAATCAGCCCCAGCATTTT. Translating it yields CASSLTQGNQPQHF.

This rearrangement joins TRBV27 to TRBJ2-1; TRBD1 matches 7 bases. Germline V lookup: CDR1 MNHEY, CDR2 SMNVEV (reference sequence). V shed 5 bases, J shed 5 bases, and the junction held 3 bases outside the gene matches. CDR3 length: 13 amino acids. Here the CDR3 reads CASSTDRDNEQFF. As DNA, the CDR3 is TGTGCCAGCAGTACAGACAGGGACAATGAGCAGTTCTTC.

The chain joins TRBV7-2 to TRBJ1-1; unclear D gene. This CDR3 has 16 residues. The germline CDR1 and CDR2 sequences are SGHTA and FQGNSA. V lost 4 bases, J lost 6 bases, and 21 bases lay in between. DNA of the CDR3: TGTGCCAGCAGCTCTACCACTGGACTCCGAAGCCCTGAAGCTTTCTTT. It specifies CASSSTTGLRSPEAFF.